This T cell receptor (beta chain) was captured in a study of regulatory T cells in long-lasting Graves disease (dated by TCRdb to 2020 to 2023). Some background on the complete study: Patients with newly diagnosed Graves' disease had been on antithyroid drugs for under 3 months. Patients with persistent Graves' disease were compared with patients with newly diagnosed Graves' disease using TCR sequencing and RNA sequencing of peripheral blood. The study took place in China and was registered as a clinical trial. A total of approximately 35 samples underwent TCR sequencing: about 13 from persistent and 20 from newly diagnosed Graves' disease patients.

The protocol used for the library was multiplex PCR. Sequenced using an Illumina HiSeq 4000. To build TCR beta libraries, CDR3 regions were amplified by Arm-PCR using iRepertoire HTBI primers. Before sequencing, the PCR products went through gel purification. Regarding the original processing steps: A total of 60 to 80 TRBV and approximately 13 TRBJ segments were identified across samples and were used for gene usage analysis of CDR3 amino acid clonotypes. COPE and FqMerger were used to merge the filtered high-quality paired reads into contigs. BLAST was used to align contigs to IMGT TRBV, TRBD and TRBJ reference genes, and CDR3 was defined according to IMGT. Clonotypes above 0.1% frequency were classified as highly expanded clones. Shannon entropy served as the measure of repertoire diversity, while the Gini coefficient captured V-J evenness. A clonotype was considered public if more than one individual shared it. Using fastp trimming at Q25 and MiXCR clonotype assembly, TCRdb reanalyzed the public sequencing data and kept in-frame beta chains. Each entry is one CDR3 protein sequence, shown with its most common DNA and genes. These V and J calls derive from TCRdb rather than the authors' analysis. In all, the sample holds 550,000 or so distinct CDR3 sequences, and approximately 12% of those were seen once. Around 10% of the sample is taken by the ten largest.

Results and caveats for the whole study, not just this receptor: Compared with newly diagnosed patients, patients with persistent Graves' disease had lower TCR Shannon entropy and fewer highly expanded clones, which suggests clonal expansion. A larger number of public clonotypes was shared among persistent patients (approximately 3,000) than among newly diagnosed patients (over 850). Only peripheral blood was studied, because thyroid tissue, the primary lesion, was inaccessible. As a limitation, the authors acknowledged that the small sample size may reduce accuracy. Only the TCR beta chain was sequenced and analyzed. Persistent disease showed preferential use of TRBV28, TRBJ1-2 and TRBJ2-5, whereas newly diagnosed disease favored TRBV20-1 and TRBJ2-1.

From the cysteine up to the phenylalanine, the CDR3 has a length of 13 residues. Only CDR3 DNA is held: 39 bases, read in frame from base 1. The germline V gene yields SNHLY for CDR1 and FYNNEI for CDR2. V and J lose 8 bases and 3 bases, and a span of 14 bases separates them. This clonotype was counted a few times. What this receptor recognizes is not known. No base quality information exists; no much larger clone differs at one position. Interpreted using the paper, the time point label stands for: newly diagnosed GD, antithyroid drugs for less than 3 months. RNA was extracted from PBMCs in TRIzol for both TCR sequencing and RNA sequencing. The diagnosis of Graves' disease was made according to American Thyroid Association guidelines. Patients were recruited from an endocrinology department in Xi'an, China. Each patient gave approximately 9 milliliters of peripheral blood, collected in an EDTA anticoagulant tube. Ficoll Paque Plus density gradient separation was used to isolate PBMCs, and no further T cell sorting was done. An Agilent 2100 Bioanalyzer and agarose gel were used to check RNA quality, while a NanoDrop 2000 measured RNA concentration.

A further study also used this sample, focusing on T cells in Graves' hyperthyroidism and ophthalmopathy. As the second paper documents: Stable Graves' hyperthyroidism was defined as the absence of progression to ophthalmopathy over 18 months of follow-up. Hyperthyroidism patients were aged 18 to 65 years and newly diagnosed, with disease duration of less than 2 months. The study excluded patients with uncontrolled infections, other autoimmune diseases, pregnancy or lactation. Diagnoses relied on clinical symptoms, serum thyroxine and TRAb, thyroid ultrasound and orbital computed tomography. For the first round of RT-PCR on the TCR CDR3, the HTBI primer set was used together with the Qiagen OneStep RT-PCR kit. Most expanded thyroid clonotypes (frequency above 0.001) were also found in blood, which suggests that blood repertoires may mirror thyroid immune responses. Ophthalmopathy was separated from stable hyperthyroidism by a 13 V-J signature model, with over 85% sensitivity and 81% to 82% specificity obtained in cross-validation and 80%/75% obtained in testing. In validation, progression to ophthalmopathy was predicted by the model with 70.59% sensitivity and under 85% specificity, a median of approximately 6.5 months before onset. To identify TCR V-J signatures that set the groups apart, the researchers used a discovery cohort of 100 patients, made up of about 44 with Graves' ophthalmopathy and 55 to 65 with stable Graves' hyperthyroidism. An independent validation cohort of under 20 hyperthyroidism patients and 17 patients who later progressed to ophthalmopathy tested prospective prediction of ophthalmopathy. For training and testing, the 100 or so patients in the discovery cohort were randomly divided in a 7:3 ratio. In addition, the study compared T-cell repertoires in thyroid tissue and in blood from 6 or 7 Graves' hyperthyroidism patients. After sampling, hyperthyroidism patients received methimazole starting at 30 mg daily, and ophthalmopathy patients received high-dose intravenous methylprednisolone. The libraries were constructed in a second round of multiplex PCR and then size-selected and purified. Sequencing of the libraries was done on an Illumina HiSeq2000 using paired-end 100 bp reads. SOAPnuke was used to process the raw data, removing reads that contained adapters or uncalled bases, had a mean Phred below 15, or lacked an exact match to the constant primer or identifier. High-quality paired reads were merged using COPE v1.2.5, and each unique nucleotide sequence was defined as a clonotype. Clonotypes were aligned to IMGT TRBV, TRBD and TRBJ reference segments using MiTCR v1.1. The analysis was restricted to V-J combinations with a frequency above 0.0001, which together covered 99.2% of the repertoires. A TCS score was defined as the ratio of F50 (clonal expansion) to E x V (chaos), with BLOSUM62-based TCRdist applied between CDR3 peptides within each V-J. Welch's t-statistics and random forest reduced around 550 V-J features to under 15, which were used in a naive Bayes classifier (R e1071). Sample size was not statistically predetermined, and blinding of investigators to group allocation was not performed. TCR Vbeta CDR3 sequencing of 135 peripheral blood samples (under 45 ophthalmopathy, over 70 hyperthyroidism and roughly 17 progressor patients) is reported in the paper.

Sequenced material: peripheral blood mononuclear cells (PBMCs), taken at new diagnosis, from a patient treated with antithyroid drugs. The chain couples TRBV2 to TRBJ2-7, with no reliable assignment of the D segment. The sequence was collected from a woman under 40 with Graves disease. Donor details come from another sample of the same person, matched by shared clones. The sequenced DNA: TGTGCCAGCGGGTGGGGTATTCTCTACGAGCAGTACTTC. This sequence encodes CASGWGILYEQYF.